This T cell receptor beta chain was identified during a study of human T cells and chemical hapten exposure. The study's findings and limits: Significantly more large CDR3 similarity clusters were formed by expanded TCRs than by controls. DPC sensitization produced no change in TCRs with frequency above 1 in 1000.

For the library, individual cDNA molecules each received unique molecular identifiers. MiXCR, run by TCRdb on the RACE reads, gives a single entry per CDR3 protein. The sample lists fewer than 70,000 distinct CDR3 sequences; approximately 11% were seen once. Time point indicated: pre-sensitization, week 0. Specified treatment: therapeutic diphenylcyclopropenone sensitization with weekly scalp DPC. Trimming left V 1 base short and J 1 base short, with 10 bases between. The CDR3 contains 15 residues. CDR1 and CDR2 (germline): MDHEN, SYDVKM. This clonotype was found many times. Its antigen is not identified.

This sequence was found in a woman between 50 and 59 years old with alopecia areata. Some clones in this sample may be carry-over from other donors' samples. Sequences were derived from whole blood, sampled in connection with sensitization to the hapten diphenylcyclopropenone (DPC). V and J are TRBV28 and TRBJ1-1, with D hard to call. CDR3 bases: TGTGCCAGCAGTTTATTACCAACTTCGAACACTGAAGCTTTCTTT. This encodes CASSLLPTSNTEAFF.